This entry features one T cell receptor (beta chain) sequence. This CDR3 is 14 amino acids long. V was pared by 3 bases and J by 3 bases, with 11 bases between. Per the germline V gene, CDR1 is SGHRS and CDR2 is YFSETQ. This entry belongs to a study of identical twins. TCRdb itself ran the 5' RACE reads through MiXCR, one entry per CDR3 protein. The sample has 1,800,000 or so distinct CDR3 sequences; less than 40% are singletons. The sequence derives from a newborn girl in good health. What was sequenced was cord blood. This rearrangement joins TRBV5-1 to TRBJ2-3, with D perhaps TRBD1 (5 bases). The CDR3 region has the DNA TGCGCCAGCAGCTCAACTGGGGCAACAGATACGCAGTATTTT. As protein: CASSSTGATDTQYF. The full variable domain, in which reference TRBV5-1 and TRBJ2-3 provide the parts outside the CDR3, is KAGVTQTPRYLIKTRGQQVTLSCSPISGHRSVSWYQQTPGQGLQFLFEYFSETQRNKGNFPGRFSGRQFSNSRSEMNVSTLELGDSALYLCASSSTGATDTQYFGPGTRLTVL.